This TCR beta chain was identified in a study of CXCR3-negative and CXCR3-positive naive CD8 T cells. The TRB libraries of cDNA were built by UMI-labeled 5' RACE. One entry per CDR3 protein, without DNA, is what TCRdb gives after re-calling the 5' RACE reads. The sample table sets out tens of thousands of distinct CDR3 sequences. The sorting of each CD8+ T cell subset was done in triplicate, at roughly 310,000 cells each. Among CD8+ T cells, naive ones were CD45RO-CCR7+CD27+CD95-. The CDR3 runs 14 residues. Germline CDR1 is MNHNY and CDR2 is SVGAGI (reference sequence). About this clonotype: Its antigen is not known.

Study-level findings and limits: Both of the naive subsets showed about the same high diversity, but memory CD8+ cells had much less. TRB CDR3 hydrophobicity was greater in CXCR3-positive naive cells than in CXCR3-negative naive cells.

The V call is TRBV6-6, the J call TRBJ1-4. The sample comprised naive CXCR3- CD8+ T cells from blood. Subset noted: CD45RO-CCR7+CD27+CD95- naive CD8+ T cells lacking CXCR3 (TNR3-). This TCR came from a human donor in good health. Some clones in this sample may be carry-over from other donors' samples. CDR3 in amino acids: CASSYLGLEEKLFF.